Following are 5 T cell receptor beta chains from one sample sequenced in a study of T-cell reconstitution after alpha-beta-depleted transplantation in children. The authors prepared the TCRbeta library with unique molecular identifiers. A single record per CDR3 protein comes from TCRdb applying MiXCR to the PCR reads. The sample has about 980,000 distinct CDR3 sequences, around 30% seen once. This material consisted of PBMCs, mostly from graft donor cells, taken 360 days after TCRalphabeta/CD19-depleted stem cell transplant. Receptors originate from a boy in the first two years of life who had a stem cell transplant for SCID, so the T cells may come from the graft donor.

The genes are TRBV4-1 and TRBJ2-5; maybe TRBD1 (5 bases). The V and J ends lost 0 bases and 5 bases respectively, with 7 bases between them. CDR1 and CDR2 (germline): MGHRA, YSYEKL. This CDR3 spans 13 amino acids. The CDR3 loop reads CASSQDGAETQYF. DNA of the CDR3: TGCGCCAGCAGCCAAGATGGGGCGGAGACCCAGTACTTC.

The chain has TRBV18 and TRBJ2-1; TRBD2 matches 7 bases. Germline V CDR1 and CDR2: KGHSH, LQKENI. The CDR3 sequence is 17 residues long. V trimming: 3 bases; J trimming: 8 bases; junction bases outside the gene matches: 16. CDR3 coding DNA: TGTGCCAGCTCACCGGGAGGGACCTCGGACGAGGCGTATGAGCAGTTCTTC. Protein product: CASSPGGTSDEAYEQFF.

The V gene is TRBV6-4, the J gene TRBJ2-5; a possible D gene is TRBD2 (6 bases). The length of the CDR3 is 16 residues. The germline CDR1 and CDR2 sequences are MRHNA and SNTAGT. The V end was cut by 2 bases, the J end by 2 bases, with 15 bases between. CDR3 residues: CASSDKETGEQETQYF. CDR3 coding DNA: TGTGCCAGCAGTGACAAGGAAACGGGGGAGCAAGAGACCCAGTACTTC.

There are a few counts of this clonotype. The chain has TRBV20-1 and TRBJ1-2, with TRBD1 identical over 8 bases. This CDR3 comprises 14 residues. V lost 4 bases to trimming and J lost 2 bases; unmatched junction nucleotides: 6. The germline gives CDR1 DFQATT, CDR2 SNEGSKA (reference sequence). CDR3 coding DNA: TGCAGTGCTACCAGGACAGGGACCAACTATGGCTACACCTTC. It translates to CSATRTGTNYGYTF.

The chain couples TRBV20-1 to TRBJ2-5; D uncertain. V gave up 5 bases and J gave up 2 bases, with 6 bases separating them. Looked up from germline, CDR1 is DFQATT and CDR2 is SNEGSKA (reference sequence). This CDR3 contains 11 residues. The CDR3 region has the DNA TGCAGTGCTGACGCGCAAGAGACCCAGTACTTC. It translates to CSADAQETQYF.